These 13 T cell receptor beta chains were all obtained from the same sample, sequenced in a study of blood T cells in healthy people across ages. The second PCR ran about 6 to 11 cycles with a sample-barcoded 5' primer and J-beta primers. MiXCR was run by TCRdb on the 5' RACE reads, yielding one entry per CDR3 protein. Here the sample spans fewer than 2,000,000 distinct CDR3 sequences, about 35% being singletons. The sequencing input was blood. The receptors shown here come from a woman between 25 and 40 years old in good health.

This clonotype was picked up a small number of times. The rearrangement joins TRBV11-2 to TRBJ2-3; TRBD2 agrees at 12 bases. This CDR3 region has 17 residues. Germline values: CDR1 SGHAT, CDR2 FQNNGV. V lost 1 base, J lost 6 bases, and 8 bases stayed unmatched. The CDR3 sequence: CASSLALAGGAQDTQYF. In DNA, the CDR3 is TGTGCCAGCAGCTTAGCTCTAGCGGGGGGGGCCCAGGATACGCAGTATTTT.

This clonotype was seen repeatedly, ten times or more. The chain joins TRBV20-1 to TRBJ2-5, with D hard to call. Germline V CDR1 and CDR2: DFQATT, SNEGSKA (reference sequence). V lost 1 base and J lost 4, with 13 bases in between. The CDR3 contains 14 residues. The CDR3 DNA reads TGCAGTGCTAGAGGGATTGGACGTTCAGAGACCCAGTACTTC. This encodes CSARGIGRSETQYF.

This clonotype was detected many times. The rearrangement uses TRBV29-1 and TRBJ2-5, with D perhaps TRBD1 (5 bases). CDR3 length: 12 residues. V lost 4 bases and J lost 4, with 10 bases in between. CDR1 is SQVTM, CDR2 ANQGSEA, per germline. CDR3 DNA: TGCAGCGTTGTGACAGACGGAGAGACCCAGTACTTC. This gives the protein CSVVTDGETQYF.

The V and J genes are TRBV6-5 and TRBJ2-6; D is possibly TRBD1 (5 bases). Looked up from germline, CDR1 is MNHEY and CDR2 is SVGAGI. Trimming pared 5 bases from V and 4 bases from J, leaving 15 bases between. This CDR3 region has 16 residues. The CDR3, as DNA: TGTGCCAGCAGTAGGGGATTGGCTACAGGGGCCAACGTCCTGACTTTC. Encoded protein: CASSRGLATGANVLTF.

There are many counts of this clonotype. V and J are TRBV28 and TRBJ2-3, with D maybe TRBD2 (6 bases). Trimming removed 3 bases from V and 1 base from J, with 8 bases in between. CDR3 size: 14 residues. Germline CDR1 is MDHEN and CDR2 is SYDVKM. In DNA, the CDR3 is TGTGCCAGCAGTTTCCCGGGAGGCACAGATACGCAGTATTTT. Amino acid sequence: CASSFPGGTDTQYF.

In nucleotides, the CDR3 is TGTGCCAGCAGAAGGGGAAAACTGTTTTTT. It translates to CASRRGKLFF. This sequence joins TRBV6-7 and TRBJ1-4; a weak D match, TRBD1 (5 bases). TRBV6-7 is placed among ORFs of uncertain function. This CDR3 spans 10 amino acids. V shed 6 bases and J shed 10 bases, with 6 bases lying between them.

This chain joins TRBV7-2 and TRBJ2-7; D call uncertain. The V and J ends lost 8 bases and 5 bases respectively, with 22 bases between them. CDR1 and CDR2 from the germline V gene are SGHTA and FQGNSA. This CDR3 is 15 amino acids long. CDR3 bases: TGTGCCAGCGGCCTATCGTCTAGGTCGTACGACGAGCAGTACTTC. Encoded protein: CASGLSSRSYDEQYF.

The J gene is TRBJ2-7, the V gene TRBV5-1; 7 positions match TRBD1. Germline CDR1 reads SGHRS; CDR2 reads YFSETQ. The CDR3 contains 13 residues. With V trimmed by 3 bases and J by 7 bases, 7 bases remained unmatched. The CDR3 DNA reads TGCGCCAGCAGCTCAGTCCCAGGGGGAGAGCAGTACTTC. Protein: CASSSVPGGEQYF.

The V and J genes are TRBV7-6 and TRBJ2-5; perhaps TRBD1 as D (5 bases). Germline V gene lookup returns CDR1 SGHVS and CDR2 FNYEAQ. Trimming removed 5 bases from V and 4 bases from J, with 17 bases in between. The CDR3 has 15 amino acids. In DNA form, the CDR3 reads TGTGCCAGCAGCACCGAGCCAGGGTTTCGAGAGACCCAGTACTTC. It codes for CASSTEPGFRETQYF.

This clonotype was observed a few times. The chain links TRBV12-3 or TRBV12-4 to TRBJ2-7; TRBD1 matches 8 bases. The CDR3 has 14 amino acids. The J segment lost 2 bases and the V segment lost 6 bases, leaving 6 bases of the junction unmatched. This CDR3 reads CASSYRQGTYEQYF. CDR3 nucleotides: TGTGCCAGCAGCTATCGACAGGGGACCTACGAGCAGTACTTC.

A few counts support this clonotype. This rearrangement joins TRBV5-6 to TRBJ2-3; 8 nucleotides agree with TRBD1. CDR1 is SGHDT, CDR2 YYEEEE, per germline. The CDR3 covers 14 residues. V shed 4 bases and J 2 bases; nucleotides not matched to a gene: 3. The CDR3 DNA sequence: TGTGCCAGCAGCGGGGGACAGGACACAGATACGCAGTATTTT. Translated: CASSGGQDTDTQYF.

A note on this clonotype: This may be a read error: a much more frequent sequence differs by one nucleotide. The rearrangement links TRBV4-1 to TRBJ2-1; 10 bases fit TRBD2. This CDR3 has 15 residues. CDR1 and CDR2 (germline): MGHRA, YSYEKL. CDR3 sequence: CASNQGAGGLSEQFF. In DNA form, the CDR3 reads TGCGCCAGCAACCAAGGAGCGGGGGGGCTCAGTGAGCAGTTCTTC.

This clonotype turned up a few times. The chain combines TRBV10-2 with TRBJ2-7; a possible D gene is TRBD2 (5 bases). Looked up from germline, CDR1 is WSHSY and CDR2 is SAAADI. V lost 8 bases to trimming and J lost 6 bases, with 20 bases between them. The CDR3 totals 14 residues. The CDR3 here is CASYDMPFAGEQYF. The CDR3 bases are TGCGCCAGCTATGACATGCCCTTCGCGGGCGAGCAGTACTTC.